A single sample gave rise to the 12 T cell receptor beta chains below, sequenced in a study of beta chain features in type 1 diabetes. All of the isolated RNA was reverse transcribed, so expressed TCRB transcripts were sequenced. Clones were read by immunoSEQ multiplex PCR, and TCRdb kept only the in-frame ones, dropping some. This sample has about 410,000 clones, with over 11% found just once. Sequenced sample: naive CD4+ T cells from blood. These receptors were taken from a man in his thirties or forties in good health.

This clone was seen a few times. The rearrangement links TRBV5-4 to TRBJ2-3; tentatively, D is TRBD2 (6 bases). The V gene's germline CDR1 is SGHNT and CDR2 YYREEE (reference sequence). The CDR3 extends over 15 amino acids. Trimming removed 2 bases at V and 2 bases at J, with 12 bases between. The CDR3 is CASSFGTGITDTQYF. The CDR3 region has the DNA TGTGCCAGCAGCTTTGGGACTGGGATCACAGATACGCAGTATTTT. The full variable domain, with the rest looked up from reference TRBV5-4 and TRBJ2-3, is ETGVTQSPTHLIKTRGQQVTLRCSSQSGHNTVSWYQQALGQGPQFIFQYYREEENGRGNFPPRFSGLQFPNYSSELNVNALELDDSALYLCASSFGTGITDTQYFGPGTRLTVL.

This clone turned up a few times. The rearrangement links TRBV5-1 to TRBJ2-7; TRBD1 might be the D (6 bases). Germline lookup yields CDR1 SGHRS and CDR2 YFSETQ. The V end was cut by 7 bases, the J end by 8 bases, with 19 bases between. This CDR3 comprises 13 residues. CDR3 sequence: CASHGQTQGQQYF. CDR3 bases: TGCGCCAGCCACGGACAGACCCAGGGTCAGCAGTACTTC.

The chain recombines TRBV4-3 with TRBJ2-3; D gene ambiguous. The germline V gene has CDR1 LGHNA and CDR2 YSLEER. This CDR3 is 15 amino acids long. Trimming left V 0 bases short and J 1 base short, with 8 bases between. The CDR3 is CASSQDFSGTDTQYF. DNA for the CDR3: TGCGCCAGCAGCCAAGATTTCTCAGGCACAGATACGCAGTATTTT.

This clone was seen only a few times. The V call is TRBV28, the J call TRBJ1-5, with TRBD1 matching over 9 bases. Germline CDR1 and CDR2: MDHEN and SYDVKM. The CDR3 runs to 14 residues. After removal of 10 bases from V and 7 bases from J, the junction contained 11 bases not matched to a gene. CDR3: CAITRGTGMQPQHF. DNA of the CDR3: TGTGCCATTACCCGGGGGACAGGGATGCAGCCCCAGCATTTT.

V gene TRBV14 combines with J gene TRBJ2-5; D gene unclear. The germline CDR1 and CDR2 sequences are SGHDN and FVKESK. Trimming pared 0 bases from V and 9 bases from J, leaving 11 bases between. This CDR3 spans 13 amino acids. CDR3 DNA: TGTGCCAGCAGCCAAGAATATGGGTTTGCCCAGTACTTC. Amino acid sequence: CASSQEYGFAQYF.

The chain employs TRBV27 and TRBJ2-1; TRBD2 matches at 10 bases. J was trimmed by 13 bases and V by 2 bases; bases with no gene match: 8. Looked up from germline, CDR1 is MNHEY and CDR2 is SMNVEV (reference sequence). The CDR3 runs 14 residues. The CDR3 region has the DNA TGTGCCAGCAGTTTACGGCCAGCGGGAGGGGAACAGTTCTTC. Translating gives CASSLRPAGGEQFF.

V gene TRBV6-1 combines with J gene TRBJ2-3, with D tentatively TRBD1 (5 bases). Germline V gene data show CDR1 as MNHNS and CDR2 as SASEGT. This CDR3 region has 12 residues. V was shortened by 7 bases and J by 6 bases, with 11 bases between the two germline ends. The CDR3: CASKTVSDTQYF. DNA of the CDR3: TGTGCCAGCAAGACAGTCAGTGATACGCAGTATTTT.

The chain is built from TRBV28 and TRBJ1-5; a possible D gene is TRBD1 (6 bases). Trimming stripped 6 bases from V and 9 bases from J, with 12 bases between. The germline V gene encodes CDR1 MDHEN and CDR2 SYDVKM. CDR3 length equals 12 residues. The chain's CDR3 is CASREQGLPQHF. The CDR3 region has the DNA TGTGCCAGCAGGGAACAGGGATTGCCCCAGCATTTT. Drawing the rest from reference TRBV28 and TRBJ1-5, the complete variable domain is DVKVTQSSRYLVKRTGEKVFLECVQDMDHENMFWYRQDPGLGLRLIYFSYDVKMKEKGDIPEGYSVSREKKERFSLILESASTNQTSMYLCASREQGLPQHFGDGTRLSIL.

CDR3 sequence (DNA): TGTGCCACCAGCAGAGATTTCAGAAAAGAGACCCAGTACTTC. Amino acid sequence: CATSRDFRKETQYF. V usage is TRBV15 and J usage is TRBJ2-5; D ambiguous. Germline CDR1 and CDR2: LNHNV and YYDKDF (reference sequence). The V gene lost 0 bases and the J gene lost 3 bases, with 8 bases spanning the gap. The CDR3 is 14 amino acids.

V is TRBV30 and J is TRBJ1-3, with D uncertain. V lost 5 bases to trimming and J lost 0 bases, with 11 bases between them. The CDR3 runs 14 residues. Per the germline V gene, CDR1 is GTSNPN and CDR2 is SVGIG (reference sequence). In nucleotides, the CDR3 is TGTGCCTGGGCCAGCGAGAACTCTGGAAACACCATATATTTT. Translating it yields CAWASENSGNTIYF.

This clone came up a few times. The chain employs TRBV9 and TRBJ2-7; TRBD2 is a possible D gene (5 bases). V was pared by 0 bases and J by 2 bases, with 9 bases between. The CDR3 extends over 14 amino acids. CDR1 is SGDLS, CDR2 YYNGEE, per germline. CDR3 protein: CASSVAAAAYEQYF. Written as DNA, the CDR3 is TGTGCCAGCAGCGTAGCGGCAGCGGCCTACGAGCAGTACTTC.

This clone was picked up one time. The rearrangement joins TRBV2 to TRBJ1-5; 8 bases match TRBD1. The CDR3 covers 15 residues. Germline lookup yields CDR1 SNHLY and CDR2 FYNNEI. Trimming removed 3 bases from V and 4 bases from J; junction bases left unmatched: 5. The CDR3 DNA follows: TGTGCCAGCAGTGATCGGACAGGGATGAATCAGCCCCAGCATTTT. This translates into CASSDRTGMNQPQHF.